These T cell receptor beta chains were read from a single sample in a study of blood T cell repertoires in COVID-19. TCRdb's copy holds only in-frame clones and misses some; the assay was immunoSEQ multiplex PCR. The repertoire holds fewer than 300,000 clones, with under 85% as singletons. The specimen was peripheral blood. The origin of the receptors is a human donor with COVID-19, enrolled during active disease. The donor label of this sample is uncertain. The CDR3 runs from the conserved cysteine through the conserved F or W. The order of the fields is D gene, V gene, clone size, J gene, CDR3 DNA, CDR3 protein. D genes are given only for firm matches. The size of a clone is reported for some rows only, either as once, few or many, or as a class for expanded clones.

D gene: TRBD2; V gene: TRBV7-2; clone size: .; J gene: TRBJ2-3; CDR3 DNA: TGTGCCAGCAGGAGGGCGCCTAGCGGGGCGATGGATACAGATACGCAGTATTTT; CDR3 protein: CASRRAPSGAMDTDTQYF
D gene: TRBD2; V gene: TRBV28; clone size: .; J gene: TRBJ2-1; CDR3 DNA: TGTGCCAGCACCACCTCCGACCCAGGACTAGCGGTCTACAATGAGCAGTTCTTC; CDR3 protein: CASTTSDPGLAVYNEQFF
D gene: .; V gene: TRBV12-3/TRBV12-4; clone size: .; J gene: TRBJ1-1; CDR3 DNA: TGTGCCAGCAGGGGCACGGGCGGGGCTGAAGCTTTCTTT; CDR3 protein: CASRGTGGAEAFF
D gene: .; V gene: TRBV7-9; clone size: .; J gene: TRBJ2-7; CDR3 DNA: TGTGCCAGCAGCCCGAGGGACATCCGTTACGAGCAGTACTTC; CDR3 protein: CASSPRDIRYEQYF
D gene: .; V gene: TRBV18; clone size: .; J gene: TRBJ1-1; CDR3 DNA: TGTGCCAGCTCACCGACGGGACTCTTCACTGAAGCTTTCTTT; CDR3 protein: CASSPTGLFTEAFF
D gene: TRBD1; V gene: TRBV5-1; clone size: .; J gene: TRBJ2-5; CDR3 DNA: TGCGCCAGCAGCTCCCCCGGGACAGGCCAAGAGACCCAGTACTTC; CDR3 protein: CASSSPGTGQETQYF
D gene: .; V gene: TRBV18; clone size: .; J gene: TRBJ1-5; CDR3 DNA: TGTGCCAGCTCACCGGGGGCCAGGGATACTAGTCAGCCCCAGCATTTT; CDR3 protein: CASSPGARDTSQPQHF
D gene: .; V gene: TRBV30; clone size: .; J gene: TRBJ2-3; CDR3 DNA: TGTGCCTGGAGTGTTCAGGGTAGTGATACGCAGTATTTT; CDR3 protein: CAWSVQGSDTQYF
D gene: TRBD2; V gene: TRBV7-2; clone size: .; J gene: TRBJ2-3; CDR3 DNA: TGTGCCAGCAGCTTAGGCCTAGCGGGAGGGGCAGATACGCAGTATTTT; CDR3 protein: CASSLGLAGGADTQYF
D gene: .; V gene: TRBV18; clone size: .; J gene: TRBJ2-5; CDR3 DNA: TGTGCCAGCTCACCACCCTCAGGGGCGGGAGAAGAGACCCAGTACTTC; CDR3 protein: CASSPPSGAGEETQYF
D gene: .; V gene: TRBV7-6; clone size: .; J gene: TRBJ2-7; CDR3 DNA: TGTGCCAGCAGCTTAGACAGGAACTACGAGCAGTACTTC; CDR3 protein: CASSLDRNYEQYF
D gene: .; V gene: TRBV5-1; clone size: .; J gene: TRBJ1-4; CDR3 DNA: TGCGCCAGCAGCTTGTCGGTGCAGGGAGGGGAAAAACTGTTTTTT; CDR3 protein: CASSLSVQGGEKLFF
D gene: TRBD1; V gene: TRBV4-1; clone size: many; J gene: TRBJ1-2; CDR3 DNA: TGCGCCAGCAGCCAAGGAACCCGGACAGGGGCTTATGGCTACACCTTC; CDR3 protein: CASSQGTRTGAYGYTF
D gene: TRBD1; V gene: TRBV6-2/TRBV6-3; clone size: .; J gene: TRBJ2-2; CDR3 DNA: TGTGCCAGCAGTTATCCGGGACAGGGGAACACCGGGGAGCTGTTTTTT; CDR3 protein: CASSYPGQGNTGELFF
D gene: .; V gene: TRBV5-3; clone size: .; J gene: TRBJ1-1; CDR3 DNA: TGTGCCAGAAGCGGGTTGGGAAGGGGCGGCGGGAGCACTGAAGCTTTCTTT; CDR3 protein: CARSGLGRGGGSTEAFF
D gene: .; V gene: TRBV28; clone size: .; J gene: TRBJ1-5; CDR3 DNA: TGTGCCAGCAGTTTACTACTCTCAGGGAGCAATCAGCCCCAGCATTTT; CDR3 protein: CASSLLLSGSNQPQHF
D gene: .; V gene: TRBV6-5; clone size: .; J gene: TRBJ1-6; CDR3 DNA: TGTGCCAGCAGGTACAGGGAGCGAGATTCACCCCTCCACTTT; CDR3 protein: CASRYRERDSPLHF
D gene: TRBD2; V gene: TRBV7-9; clone size: once; J gene: TRBJ2-1; CDR3 DNA: TGTGCCAGCTCGATGGGACTAGCGGTTTACAATGAGCAGTTCTTC; CDR3 protein: CASSMGLAVYNEQFF
D gene: .; V gene: TRBV2; clone size: .; J gene: TRBJ1-4; CDR3 DNA: TGTGCCAGCAGCCTCCGGCGGTCAACTAATGAAAAACTGTTTTTT; CDR3 protein: CASSLRRSTNEKLFF
D gene: .; V gene: TRBV14; clone size: .; J gene: TRBJ1-2; CDR3 DNA: TGTGCCAGCAGCCAAGATGGGGGGTTCGGCTACACCTTC; CDR3 protein: CASSQDGGFGYTF
D gene: TRBD2; V gene: TRBV4-1; clone size: .; J gene: TRBJ2-4; CDR3 DNA: TGCGCCAGCAGCCAATATGTGACTAGCGGGCGGCACTTC; CDR3 protein: CASSQYVTSGRHF
D gene: .; V gene: TRBV7-2; clone size: once; J gene: TRBJ2-2; CDR3 DNA: TGTGCCAGCAGCGGCAACAGGGGAGGTACCGGGGAGCTGTTTTTT; CDR3 protein: CASSGNRGGTGELFF
D gene: TRBD1; V gene: TRBV11-3; clone size: once; J gene: TRBJ1-1; CDR3 DNA: TGTGCCAGCAGCGTAGGGACAGGGCTAAACACTGAAGCTTTCTTT; CDR3 protein: CASSVGTGLNTEAFF
D gene: .; V gene: TRBV4-3; clone size: .; J gene: TRBJ2-1; CDR3 DNA: TGCGCCAGCAGCCAACGGGACACCACTAGAAGGCAGTTCTTC; CDR3 protein: CASSQRDTTRRQFF
D gene: .; V gene: TRBV19; clone size: .; J gene: TRBJ1-1; CDR3 DNA: TGTGCCAGTACCCTATCGCGTGGCACTGAAGCTTTCTTT; CDR3 protein: CASTLSRGTEAFF
D gene: .; V gene: TRBV30; clone size: .; J gene: TRBJ1-1; CDR3 DNA: TGTGCCTGGAGTCCCTTTGGTAGCACTGAAGCTTTCTTT; CDR3 protein: CAWSPFGSTEAFF
D gene: TRBD1; V gene: TRBV30; clone size: .; J gene: TRBJ1-1; CDR3 DNA: TGTGCCTGGAGTGGTAGGTTTAACAGGGGGTTGAACACTGAAGCTTTCTTT; CDR3 protein: CAWSGRFNRGLNTEAFF
D gene: .; V gene: TRBV7-2; clone size: once; J gene: TRBJ1-5; CDR3 DNA: TGTGCCAGCTCCCTGAAGACTAATCAGCCCCAGCATTTT; CDR3 protein: CASSLKTNQPQHF
D gene: TRBD1; V gene: TRBV5-6; clone size: .; J gene: TRBJ2-3; CDR3 DNA: TGTGCCAGCAGCTTTGGACAGGGCACAGATACGCAGTATTTT; CDR3 protein: CASSFGQGTDTQYF
D gene: TRBD1; V gene: TRBV10-3; clone size: few; J gene: TRBJ2-5; CDR3 DNA: TGTGCCATCAGCCCTGGACAGGGCCAAGAGACCCAGTACTTC; CDR3 protein: CAISPGQGQETQYF
D gene: .; V gene: TRBV19; clone size: .; J gene: TRBJ2-1; CDR3 DNA: TGTGCCAGTAGTATTCGGGGGGCGGCCAATGAGCAGTTCTTC; CDR3 protein: CASSIRGAANEQFF
D gene: .; V gene: TRBV28; clone size: once; J gene: TRBJ1-5; CDR3 DNA: TGTGCCAGCAGTTTAATGGTCAGGGCTCAGCCCCAGCATTTT; CDR3 protein: CASSLMVRAQPQHF
D gene: .; V gene: TRBV7-8; clone size: .; J gene: TRBJ1-6; CDR3 DNA: TGTGCCAGCAGTCCCGGGGGACGGGTCGAGTCACCCCTCCACTTT; CDR3 protein: CASSPGGRVESPLHF